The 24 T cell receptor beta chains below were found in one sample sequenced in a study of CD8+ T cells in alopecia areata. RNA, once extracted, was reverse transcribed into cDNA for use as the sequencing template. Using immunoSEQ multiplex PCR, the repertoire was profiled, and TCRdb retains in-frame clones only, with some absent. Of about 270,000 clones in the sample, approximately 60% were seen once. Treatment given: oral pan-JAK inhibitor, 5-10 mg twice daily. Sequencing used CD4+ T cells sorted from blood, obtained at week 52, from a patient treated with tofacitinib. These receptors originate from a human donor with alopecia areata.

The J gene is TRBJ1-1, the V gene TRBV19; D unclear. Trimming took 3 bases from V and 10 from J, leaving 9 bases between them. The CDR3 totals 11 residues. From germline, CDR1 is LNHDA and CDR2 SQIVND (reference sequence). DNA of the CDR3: TGTGCCAGTAGTATTCAGTTCTCAGCTTTCTTT. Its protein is CASSIQFSAFF.

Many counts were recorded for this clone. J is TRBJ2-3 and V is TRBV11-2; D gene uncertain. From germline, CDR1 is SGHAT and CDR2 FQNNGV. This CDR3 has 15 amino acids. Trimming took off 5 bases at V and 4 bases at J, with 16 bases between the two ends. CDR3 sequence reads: CASSPAGSQADTQYF. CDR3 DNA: TGTGCCAGCAGCCCAGCCGGGTCTCAGGCAGATACGCAGTATTTT.

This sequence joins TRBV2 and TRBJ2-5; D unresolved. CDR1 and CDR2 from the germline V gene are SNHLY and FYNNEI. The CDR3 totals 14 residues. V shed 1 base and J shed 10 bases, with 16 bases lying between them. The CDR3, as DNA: TGTGCCAGCAGTGAAGTCCGGCAGATCCGAGACCAGTACTTC. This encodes CASSEVRQIRDQYF.

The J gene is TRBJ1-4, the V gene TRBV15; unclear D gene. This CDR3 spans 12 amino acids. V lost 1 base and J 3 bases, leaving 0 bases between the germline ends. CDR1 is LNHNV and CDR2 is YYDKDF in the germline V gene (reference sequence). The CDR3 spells CATSRANEKLFF. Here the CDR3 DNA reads TGTGCCACCAGCAGAGCTAATGAAAAACTGTTTTTT.

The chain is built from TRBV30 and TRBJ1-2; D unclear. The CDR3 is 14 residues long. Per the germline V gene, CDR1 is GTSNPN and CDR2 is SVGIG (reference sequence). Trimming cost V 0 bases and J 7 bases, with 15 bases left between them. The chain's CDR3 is CAWSVLRALRGYTF. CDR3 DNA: TGTGCCTGGAGTGTACTAAGGGCCTTACGTGGCTACACCTTC.

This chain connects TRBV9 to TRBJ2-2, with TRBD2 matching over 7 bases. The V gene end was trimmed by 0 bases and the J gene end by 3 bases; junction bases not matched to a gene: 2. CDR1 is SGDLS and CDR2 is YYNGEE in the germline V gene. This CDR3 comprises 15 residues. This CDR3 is CASSVGTRDTGELFF. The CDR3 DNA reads TGTGCCAGCAGCGTAGGGACTAGGGACACCGGGGAGCTGTTTTTT.

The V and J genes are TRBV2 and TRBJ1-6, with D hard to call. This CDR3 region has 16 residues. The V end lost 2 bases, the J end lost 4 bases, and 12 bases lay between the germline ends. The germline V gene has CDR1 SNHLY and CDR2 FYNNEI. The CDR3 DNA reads TGTGCCAGCAGTGAACCCGTCGGCAGGTATAATTCACCCCTCCACTTT. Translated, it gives CASSEPVGRYNSPLHF.

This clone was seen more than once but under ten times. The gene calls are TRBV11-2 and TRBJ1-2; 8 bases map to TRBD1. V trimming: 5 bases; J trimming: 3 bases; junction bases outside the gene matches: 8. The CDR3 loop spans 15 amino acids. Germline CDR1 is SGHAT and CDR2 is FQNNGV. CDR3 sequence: CASSRGTGGHYGYTF. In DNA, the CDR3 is TGTGCCAGCAGCCGGGGAACAGGGGGTCACTATGGCTACACCTTC.

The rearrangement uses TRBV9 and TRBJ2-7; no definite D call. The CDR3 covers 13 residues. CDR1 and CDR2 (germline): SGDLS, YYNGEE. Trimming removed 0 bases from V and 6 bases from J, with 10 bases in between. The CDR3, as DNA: TGTGCCAGCAGCGTAGATAGCCAGGCCGAGCAGTACTTC. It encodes CASSVDSQAEQYF. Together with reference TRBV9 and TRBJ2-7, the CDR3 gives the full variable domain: DSGVTQTPKHLITATGQRVTLRCSPRSGDLSVYWYQQSLDQGLQFLIQYYNGEERAKGNILERFSAQQFPDLHSELNLSSLELGDSALYFCASSVDSQAEQYFGPGTRLTVT.

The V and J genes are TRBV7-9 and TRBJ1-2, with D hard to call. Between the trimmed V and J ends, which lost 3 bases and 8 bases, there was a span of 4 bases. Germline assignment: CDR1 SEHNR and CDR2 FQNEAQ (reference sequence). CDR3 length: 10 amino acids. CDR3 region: CASSFNGYTF. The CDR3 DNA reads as TGTGCCAGCAGCTTTAACGGCTACACCTTC.

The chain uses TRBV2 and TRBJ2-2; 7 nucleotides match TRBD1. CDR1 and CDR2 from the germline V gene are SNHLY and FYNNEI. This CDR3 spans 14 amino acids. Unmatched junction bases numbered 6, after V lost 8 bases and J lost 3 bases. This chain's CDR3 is CASGDSRHTGELFF. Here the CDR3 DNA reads TGTGCCAGCGGGGACAGCCGGCACACCGGGGAGCTGTTTTTT.

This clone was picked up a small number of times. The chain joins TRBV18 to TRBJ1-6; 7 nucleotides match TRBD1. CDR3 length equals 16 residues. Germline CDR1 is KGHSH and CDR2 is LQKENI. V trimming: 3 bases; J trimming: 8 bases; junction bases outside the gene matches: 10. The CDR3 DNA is TGTGCCAGCTCACCGGGAGTAGGGACAGAGGATTCACCCCTCCACTTT. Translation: CASSPGVGTEDSPLHF.

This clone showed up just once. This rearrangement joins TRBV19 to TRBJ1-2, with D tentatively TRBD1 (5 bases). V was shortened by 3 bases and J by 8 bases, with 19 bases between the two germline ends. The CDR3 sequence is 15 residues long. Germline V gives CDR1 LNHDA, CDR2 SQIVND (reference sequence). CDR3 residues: CASSIQAGYSGGYTF. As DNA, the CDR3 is TGTGCCAGTAGTATTCAGGCAGGGTACTCGGGCGGCTACACCTTC.

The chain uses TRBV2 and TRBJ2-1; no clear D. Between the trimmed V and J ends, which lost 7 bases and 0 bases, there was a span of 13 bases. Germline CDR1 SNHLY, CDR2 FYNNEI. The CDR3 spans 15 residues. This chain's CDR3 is CASIGWISSYNEQFF. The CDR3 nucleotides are TGTGCCAGCATTGGGTGGATAAGCTCCTACAATGAGCAGTTCTTC.

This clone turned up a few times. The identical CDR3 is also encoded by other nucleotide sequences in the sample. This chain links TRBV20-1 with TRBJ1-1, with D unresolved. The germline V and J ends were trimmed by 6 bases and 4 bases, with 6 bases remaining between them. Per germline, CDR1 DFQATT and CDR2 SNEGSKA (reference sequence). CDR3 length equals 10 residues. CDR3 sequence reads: CSAWGTEAFF. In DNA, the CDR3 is TGCAGTGCCTGGGGCACTGAAGCTTTCTTT.

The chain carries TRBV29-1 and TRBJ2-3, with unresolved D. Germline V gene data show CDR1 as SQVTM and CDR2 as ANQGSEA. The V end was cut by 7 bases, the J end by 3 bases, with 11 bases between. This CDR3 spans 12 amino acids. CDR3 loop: CSAATQTDTQYF. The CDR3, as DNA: TGCAGCGCCGCGACTCAGACAGATACGCAGTATTTT.

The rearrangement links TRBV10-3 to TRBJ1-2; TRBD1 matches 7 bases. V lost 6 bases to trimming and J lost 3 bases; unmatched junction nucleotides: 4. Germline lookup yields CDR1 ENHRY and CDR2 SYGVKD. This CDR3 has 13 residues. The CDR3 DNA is TGTGCCATCAGCGCTGACAGGGACTATGGCTACACCTTC. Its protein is CAISADRDYGYTF.

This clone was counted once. CDR3: CASSPQGPQPQHF. The CDR3 DNA reads as TGTGCCAGCAGTCCGCAAGGCCCCCAGCCCCAGCATTTT. The gene calls are TRBV27 and TRBJ1-5; D gene ambiguous. The CDR3 runs 13 residues. The V gene lost 5 bases and the J gene lost 7 bases, with 12 bases spanning the gap. Germline CDR1 MNHEY, CDR2 SMNVEV (reference sequence).

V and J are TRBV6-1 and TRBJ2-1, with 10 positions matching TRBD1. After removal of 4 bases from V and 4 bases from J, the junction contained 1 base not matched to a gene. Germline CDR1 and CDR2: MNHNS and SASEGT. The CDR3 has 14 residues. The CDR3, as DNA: TGTGCCAGCAGTGGGACAGGGGGTTACAATGAGCAGTTCTTC. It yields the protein CASSGTGGYNEQFF.

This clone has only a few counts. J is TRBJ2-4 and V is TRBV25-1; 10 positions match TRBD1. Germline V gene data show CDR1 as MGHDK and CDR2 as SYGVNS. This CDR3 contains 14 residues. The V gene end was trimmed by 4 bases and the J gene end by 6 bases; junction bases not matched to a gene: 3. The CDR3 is CASSVGQGGNIQYF. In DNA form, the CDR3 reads TGTGCCAGCAGTGTCGGACAGGGGGGAAACATTCAGTACTTC.

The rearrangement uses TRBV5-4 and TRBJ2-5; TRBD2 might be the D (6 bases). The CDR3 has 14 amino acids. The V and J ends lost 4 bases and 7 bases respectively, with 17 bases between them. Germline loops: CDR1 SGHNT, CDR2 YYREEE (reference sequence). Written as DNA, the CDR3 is TGTGCCAGCAGCCTGGGGGGAGCTCAGTGGACCCAGTACTTC. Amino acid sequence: CASSLGGAQWTQYF.

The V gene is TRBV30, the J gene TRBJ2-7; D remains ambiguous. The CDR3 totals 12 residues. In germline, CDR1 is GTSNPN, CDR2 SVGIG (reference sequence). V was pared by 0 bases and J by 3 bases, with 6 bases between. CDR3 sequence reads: CAWSVLSYEQYF. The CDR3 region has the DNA TGTGCCTGGAGTGTACTAAGCTACGAGCAGTACTTC.

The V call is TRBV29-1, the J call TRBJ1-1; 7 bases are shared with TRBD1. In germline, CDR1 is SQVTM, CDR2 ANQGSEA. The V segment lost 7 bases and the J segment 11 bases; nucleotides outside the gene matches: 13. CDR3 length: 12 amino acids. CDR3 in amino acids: CSAGGMGTAAFF. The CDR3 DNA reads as TGCAGCGCTGGTGGAATGGGGACAGCGGCTTTCTTT.

CDR3 region: CATSRDQVRPPYGYTF. The CDR3 DNA sequence: TGTGCCACCAGCAGAGACCAAGTCCGACCCCCTTATGGCTACACCTTC. The V and J genes are TRBV15 and TRBJ1-2, with unresolved D. CDR3 length: 16 amino acids. Trimming removed 0 bases at V and 5 bases at J, with 16 bases between. Germline CDR1 reads LNHNV; CDR2 reads YYDKDF (reference sequence).